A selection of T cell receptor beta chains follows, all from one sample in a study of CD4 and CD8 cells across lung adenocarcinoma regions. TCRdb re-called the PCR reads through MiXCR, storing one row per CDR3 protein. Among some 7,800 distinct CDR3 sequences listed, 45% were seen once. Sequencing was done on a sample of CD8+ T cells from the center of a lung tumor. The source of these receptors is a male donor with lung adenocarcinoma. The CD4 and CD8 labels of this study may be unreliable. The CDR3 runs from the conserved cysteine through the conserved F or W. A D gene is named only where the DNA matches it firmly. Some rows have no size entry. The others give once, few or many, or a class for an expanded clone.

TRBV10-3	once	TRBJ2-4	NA	CATGHGREDQDTQYF	TGTGCCACGGGCCACGGCCGCGAAGACCAAGACACCCAGTACTTC
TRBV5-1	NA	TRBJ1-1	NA	CASSPQGGNTEAFF	TGCGCCAGCAGTCCACAGGGCGGGAACACTGAAGCTTTCTTT
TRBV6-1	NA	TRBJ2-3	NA	CASTYRGASTDTQYF	TGTGCCAGTACCTACCGGGGGGCAAGCACAGATACGCAGTATTTT
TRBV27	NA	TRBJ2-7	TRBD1	CASSLRGFGSAGGRITRSYEQYF	TGTGCCAGCAGTTTAAGGGGGTTTGGGTCCGCAGGGGGCCGGATAACGCGCAGCTACGAGCAGTACTTC
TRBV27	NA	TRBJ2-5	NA	CASSYSGTLQETQYF	TGTGCCAGCAGTTACTCCGGGACCCTGCAAGAGACCCAGTACTTC
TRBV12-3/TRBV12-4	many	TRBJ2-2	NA	CASSFSGRNTGELFF	TGTGCCAGCAGTTTTAGCGGAAGGAACACCGGGGAGCTGTTTTTT
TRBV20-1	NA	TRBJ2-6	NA	CSASHSLVANVLTF	TGCAGTGCTAGCCACAGCCTAGTGGCCAACGTCCTGACTTTC
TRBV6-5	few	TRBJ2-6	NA	CASSYSLAGANVLTF	TGTGCCAGCAGTTACTCGTTAGCTGGGGCCAACGTCCTGACTTTC
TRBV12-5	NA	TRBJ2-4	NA	CASGLGLGAKSAQYF	TGTGCTAGTGGATTGGGGCTGGGGGCCAAATCTGCTCAGTACTTC
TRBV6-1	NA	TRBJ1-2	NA	CASTLNQGGWYYGYTF	TGTGCCAGCACCCTCAACCAAGGGGGTTGGTACTATGGCTACACCTTC
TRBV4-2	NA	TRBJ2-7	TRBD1	CASSLISGTGHEQYF	TGTGCCAGCAGCCTGATTTCCGGGACAGGGCACGAGCAGTACTTC
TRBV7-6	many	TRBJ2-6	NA	CASSPTPSGANVLTF	TGTGCCAGCAGCCCTACACCCTCTGGGGCCAACGTCCTGACTTTC
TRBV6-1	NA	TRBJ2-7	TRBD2	CASRLGLAGVYEQYF	TGTGCCAGCAGACTTGGACTAGCGGGAGTGTACGAGCAGTACTTC
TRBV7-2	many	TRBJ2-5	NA	CASSSRGGLSETQYF	TGTGCCAGCAGCTCCCGGGGAGGACTGTCGGAGACCCAGTACTTC
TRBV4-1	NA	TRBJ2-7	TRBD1	CASSHTRDRSYEQYF	TGCGCCAGCAGCCACACCCGGGACAGATCCTACGAGCAGTACTTC
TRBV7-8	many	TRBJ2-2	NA	CASSLRASNTGELFF	TGTGCCAGCAGCTTGCGGGCCTCGAACACCGGGGAGCTGTTTTTT
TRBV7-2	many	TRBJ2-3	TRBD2	CASSQLTGRGYTDTQYF	TGTGCCAGCAGCCAACTCACGGGGCGGGGGTACACAGATACGCAGTATTTT
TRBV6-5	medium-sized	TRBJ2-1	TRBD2	CASSYGSGGPGEQFF	TGTGCCAGCAGTTATGGGAGCGGGGGGCCGGGTGAGCAGTTCTTC
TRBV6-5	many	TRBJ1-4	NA	CASSSLGATNEKLFF	TGTGCCAGCAGTTCCCTCGGGGCAACTAATGAAAAACTGTTTTTT
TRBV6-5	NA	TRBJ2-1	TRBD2	CASSYLAGLQFF	TGTGCCAGCAGCTATCTAGCGGGGTTGCAGTTCTTC
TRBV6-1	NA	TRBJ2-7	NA	CASQVLSSYEQYF	TGTGCCAGCCAAGTCTTAAGCTCCTACGAGCAGTACTTC
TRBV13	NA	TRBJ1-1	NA	CASSPGNTEAFF	TGTGCCAGCAGCCCAGGGAACACTGAAGCTTTCTTT
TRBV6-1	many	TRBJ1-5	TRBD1	CASRAQTGSVPQHF	TGTGCCAGCAGAGCCCAGACAGGGTCGGTGCCCCAGCATTTT
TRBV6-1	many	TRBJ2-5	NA	CASSSTNYGETQYF	TGTGCCAGCAGCTCTACGAATTATGGTGAGACCCAGTACTTC
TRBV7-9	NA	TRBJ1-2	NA	CASSLENRDGYTF	TGTGCCAGCAGCCTTGAAAACAGGGACGGCTACACCTTC
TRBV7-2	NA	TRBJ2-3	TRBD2	CASSSGASGGALTDTQYF	TGTGCCAGCAGCTCAGGGGCTAGCGGGGGAGCTCTCACAGATACGCAGTATTTT
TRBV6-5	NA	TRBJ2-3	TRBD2	CASSYSFYSGTKQYF	TGTGCCAGCAGTTACTCGTTTTACTCCGGGACTAAGCAGTATTTT
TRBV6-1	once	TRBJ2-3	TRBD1	CASSSGQGHTDTQYF	TGTGCCAGCAGTAGCGGACAGGGACACACAGATACGCAGTATTTT
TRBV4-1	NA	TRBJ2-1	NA	CASSQRADNEQFF	TGCGCCAGCAGCCAGCGAGCAGACAATGAGCAGTTCTTC